The 14 T cell receptor beta chains reported below all come from one sample, sequenced in a study of blood T cell repertoires in COVID-19. The protocol was immunoSEQ multiplex PCR, while the TCRdb copy is restricted to in-frame clones and leaves out a portion. The sample holds some 110,000 clones; around 90% are singletons and the top ten take 6.5% to 8.5%. Sequencing was carried out using peripheral blood. These receptors were taken from a human donor in a cohort sampled during active COVID-19.

The chain joins TRBV10-1 to TRBJ2-3, with D possibly being TRBD1 (5 bases). V was shortened by 4 bases and J by 2 bases, with 10 bases between the two germline ends. Germline CDR1 is WNHNN and CDR2 is SYGVQD (reference sequence). CDR3 length equals 14 residues. The CDR3 region is CASSVDTDTDTQYF. The CDR3 DNA follows: TGCGCCAGCAGTGTGGACACGGACACAGATACGCAGTATTTT.

The J gene is TRBJ2-7, the V gene TRBV12-5, with 12 bases matching TRBD1. Per germline, CDR1 LGHNT and CDR2 FRNRAP. V lost 6 bases, J lost 7 bases, and 10 bases stayed unmatched. CDR3 length: 15 amino acids. CDR3 bases: TGTGCTAGTGGACCACCGGGACAGGGGGCGCGTGAGCAGTACTTC. It specifies CASGPPGQGAREQYF. Full variable domain (outside the CDR3, taken from reference TRBV12-5 and TRBJ2-7): DARVTQTPRHKVTEMGQEVTMRCQPILGHNTVFWYRQTMMQGLELLAYFRNRAPLDDSGMPKDRFSAEMPDATLATLKIQPSEPRDSAVYFCASGPPGQGAREQYFGPGTRLTVT.

This clone was counted once. The V call is TRBV5-1, the J call TRBJ2-7; tentative D call: TRBD1 (6 bases). Trimming left V 0 bases short and J 6 bases short, with 13 bases between. In germline, CDR1 is SGHRS, CDR2 YFSETQ. CDR3 length: 14 residues. The CDR3 protein is CASSLGQGRSEQYF. CDR3 in DNA: TGCGCCAGCAGCTTGGGCCAGGGGCGTAGCGAGCAGTACTTC.

The genes are TRBV28 and TRBJ2-3; TRBD2 agrees at 14 bases. Germline CDR1 reads MDHEN; CDR2 reads SYDVKM. The V segment lost 2 bases and the J segment 6 bases; nucleotides outside the gene matches: 13. This CDR3 is built from 19 residues. The CDR3 bases are TGTGCCAGCAGTTTAACGGGACTAGCGGGAGCGCGCCTGGGGGATACGCAGTATTTT. It codes for CASSLTGLAGARLGDTQYF.

The CDR3 here is CASSTGQSNEKLFF. The DNA for the CDR3 is TGTGCCAGCAGTACGGGACAGTCGAATGAAAAACTGTTTTTT. The chain carries TRBV7-9 and TRBJ1-4; 7 nucleotides align to TRBD1. Germline V gene lookup returns CDR1 SEHNR and CDR2 FQNEAQ (reference sequence). The CDR3 is 14 amino acids. V shed 6 bases and J 5 bases; nucleotides not matched to a gene: 6.

This chain connects TRBV5-4 to TRBJ2-7; 8 nucleotides match TRBD1. The trim removed 1 base at V and 5 bases at J, leaving 5 bases unmatched. Per the germline V gene, CDR1 is SGHNT and CDR2 is YYREEE (reference sequence). The CDR3 has 14 residues. Written as DNA, the CDR3 is TGTGCCAGCAGCTTGAGTCAGGGGGCAAACGAGCAGTACTTC. It codes for CASSLSQGANEQYF.

DNA for the CDR3: TGTGCCAGTAGAAAACAGGGGATCAATGAGCAGTTCTTC. As protein: CASRKQGINEQFF. V and J are TRBV19 and TRBJ2-1; 7 bases are shared with TRBD1. The CDR3 is 13 amino acids. After removal of 6 bases from V and 6 bases from J, the junction contained 5 bases not matched to a gene. The germline CDR1 and CDR2 sequences are LNHDA and SQIVND (reference sequence). Full variable domain (outside the CDR3, taken from reference TRBV19 and TRBJ2-1): DGGITQSPKYLFRKEGQNVTLSCEQNLNHDAMYWYRQDPGQGLRLIYYSQIVNDFQKGDIAEGYSVSREKKESFPLTVTSAQKNPTAFYLCASRKQGINEQFFGPGTRLTVL.

The V gene is TRBV5-1, the J gene TRBJ2-3; 10 bases are shared with TRBD2. Germline V lookup: CDR1 SGHRS, CDR2 YFSETQ. This CDR3 contains 15 residues. The junction had 4 bases not matched to a gene; V was cut back by 5 bases and J by 1 base. Here the CDR3 reads CASRAGTSGTDTQYF. DNA for the CDR3: TGCGCCAGCAGAGCCGGGACTAGCGGCACAGATACGCAGTATTTT.

J is TRBJ2-7 and V is TRBV20-1, with TRBD2 matching over 10 bases. The CDR3 is made up of 14 amino acids. After removal of 3 bases from V and 4 bases from J, the junction contained 6 bases not matched to a gene. The germline gives CDR1 DFQATT, CDR2 SNEGSKA (reference sequence). This CDR3 is CSASTPSGSYEQYF. CDR3 DNA: TGCAGTGCTAGTACACCTAGCGGGAGTTACGAGCAGTACTTC.

This chain links TRBV3-1 (or the pseudogene TRBV3-2) with TRBJ2-7; D is uncertain. The CDR3 loop spans 13 amino acids. V gave up 0 bases and J gave up 5 bases, with 8 bases separating them. The V gene's germline CDR1 is LGHDT and CDR2 YNNKEL (reference sequence). CDR3 region: CASSQDRGDEQYF. The CDR3 DNA sequence: TGTGCCAGCAGCCAAGATCGAGGAGACGAGCAGTACTTC.

The gene calls are TRBV5-1 and TRBJ2-7; 9 positions match TRBD2. This CDR3 has 15 amino acids. Trimming took 9 bases from V and 0 from J; bases not matched to a gene: 10. From germline, CDR1 is SGHRS and CDR2 YFSETQ. The CDR3 reads CATRVREGSSYEQYF. In DNA, the CDR3 is TGCGCCACCAGAGTGCGGGAGGGGAGCTCCTACGAGCAGTACTTC.

This clone came up once. The V gene is TRBV27, the J gene TRBJ1-2; no firm D call. Germline CDR1 reads MNHEY; CDR2 reads SMNVEV (reference sequence). This CDR3 is 16 amino acids long. V was trimmed by 1 base and J by 4 bases, leaving 16 bases between them. This chain's CDR3 is CASSLWAEGPVYGYTF. In DNA, the CDR3 is TGTGCCAGCAGTTTATGGGCGGAGGGCCCCGTCTATGGCTACACCTTC.

The CDR3 here is CASTPGGTGSLEQYF. The CDR3 DNA sequence: TGTGCCAGCACCCCCGGCGGGACAGGGTCTCTCGAGCAGTACTTC. The chain uses TRBV7-9 and TRBJ2-7; TRBD1 matches 9 bases. This CDR3 region has 15 residues. The trim removed 7 bases at V and 6 bases at J, leaving 13 bases unmatched. Germline CDR1 reads SEHNR; CDR2 reads FQNEAQ (reference sequence).

The chain uses TRBV6-5 and TRBJ2-2; D might be TRBD1 (5 bases). Germline CDR1 and CDR2: MNHEY and SVGAGI. With 8 bases removed from V and 7 bases from J, the gap between germline ends came to 8 bases. This CDR3 spans 11 amino acids. Here the CDR3 reads CASAGFGELFF. For the CDR3, the DNA is TGTGCCAGCGCAGGGTTCGGGGAGCTGTTTTTT.